The 30 T cell receptor beta chains below were found in one sample sequenced in a study of cytomegalovirus exposure and HLA in healthy donors. The PCR used 60 Vbeta and 13 Jbeta primers. Assay used: immunoSEQ multiplex PCR; TCRdb lists only in-frame clones, some missing. The data show tens of thousands of clones, around 80% seen once. Sequenced material: PBMCs. All receptors derive from a male donor in good health and CMV-seropositive.

The gene calls are TRBV30 and TRBJ2-7; possible D gene TRBD1, 6 bases. Germline values: CDR1 GTSNPN, CDR2 SVGIG (reference sequence). Trimming removed 0 bases from V and 4 bases from J, with 16 bases in between. The CDR3 length is 15 residues. CDR3 nucleotide sequence: TGTGCCTGGAGTGTACTGGGGGCTACGTGGTACGAGCAGTACTTC. Translating gives CAWSVLGATWYEQYF.

The table lists this clone with a few counts. The gene calls are TRBV10-3 and TRBJ2-3; maybe TRBD2 (7 bases). The length of the CDR3 is 14 residues. Germline V gene data show CDR1 as ENHRY and CDR2 as SYGVKD. The V and J ends lost 8 bases and 3 bases respectively, with 15 bases between them. The chain's CDR3 is CAIRDGGPTDTQYF. The CDR3 region has the DNA TGTGCCATCCGGGACGGGGGGCCTACAGATACGCAGTATTTT.

This chain links TRBV4-1 with TRBJ2-1, with D possibly TRBD1 on 6 matching bases. This CDR3 has 16 amino acids. Germline V CDR1 and CDR2: MGHRA, YSYEKL. The V end was cut by 8 bases, the J end by 4 bases, with 21 bases between. CDR3 residues: CASGPSGTQSYNEQFF. The DNA of the CDR3 is TGCGCCAGCGGACCTTCCGGGACACAAAGTTACAATGAGCAGTTCTTC.

The J gene is TRBJ1-6, the V gene TRBV5-6, with D uncertain. Trimming took 4 bases from V and 3 from J, leaving 14 bases between them. The germline CDR1 and CDR2 sequences are SGHDT and YYEEEE. The CDR3 has 16 amino acids. The CDR3 loop is CASSDTREGYNSPLHF. The DNA for the CDR3 is TGTGCCAGCAGCGATACACGGGAGGGCTATAATTCACCCCTCCACTTT.

J is TRBJ2-7 and V is TRBV2, with D possibly being TRBD2 (6 bases). CDR1 is SNHLY and CDR2 is FYNNEI in the germline V gene. The CDR3 is 15 residues long. Trimming shortened V by 4 bases and J by 0 bases, and 13 bases separated the two germline ends. The CDR3 protein is CASSGLAFLSYEQYF. DNA for the CDR3: TGTGCCAGCAGTGGGCTAGCGTTCCTCTCCTACGAGCAGTACTTC.

The rearrangement links TRBV5-4 to TRBJ2-5, with D possibly being TRBD1 (6 bases). Germline V gene sequence: CDR1 SGHNT, CDR2 YYREEE (reference sequence). Trimming stripped 0 bases from V and 4 bases from J, with 13 bases between. The CDR3 length is 15 residues. Here the CDR3 DNA reads TGTGCCAGCAGCTTGGAGGGTGGGGGCGCAGAGACCCAGTACTTC. This sequence encodes CASSLEGGGAETQYF.

This clone has more than one count but fewer than ten. V and J are TRBV7-9 and TRBJ2-1; no clear D gene. V lost 0 bases and J 14 bases, leaving 14 bases between the germline ends. This CDR3 is built from 13 residues. The germline V gene encodes CDR1 SEHNR and CDR2 FQNEAQ (reference sequence). The chain's CDR3 is CASSLAGGSLEFF. The CDR3 nucleotides read TGTGCCAGCAGCTTAGCTGGCGGTAGCTTGGAGTTCTTC.

This chain joins TRBV19 and TRBJ1-5; D is possibly TRBD1 (5 bases). Trimming shortened V by 7 bases and J by 0 bases, and 13 bases separated the two germline ends. Germline values: CDR1 LNHDA, CDR2 SQIVND (reference sequence). The CDR3 extends over 15 amino acids. The CDR3 is CASTFRGYSNQPQHF. CDR3 in DNA: TGTGCCAGTACTTTTAGGGGATATAGCAATCAGCCCCAGCATTTT.

This clone has only a few counts. This chain joins TRBV15 and TRBJ2-3; D might be TRBD2 (6 bases). This CDR3 contains 15 residues. The ends were cut back, 4 bases at V and 0 bases at J, with 11 bases in the middle. Germline CDR1 and CDR2: LNHNV and YYDKDF (reference sequence). This chain's CDR3 is CATSIGGTSTDTQYF. CDR3 sequence (DNA): TGTGCCACCAGCATTGGCGGGACTAGCACAGATACGCAGTATTTT.

The chain carries TRBV13 and TRBJ1-2; 10 nucleotides line up with TRBD1. With V trimmed by 4 bases and J by 13 bases, 6 bases remained unmatched. Germline-derived CDR1 and CDR2 are PRHDT and FYEKMQ (reference sequence). The CDR3 runs 12 residues. The CDR3 loop reads CASSSLRQGATF. Written as DNA, the CDR3 is TGTGCCAGCAGCTCCTTAAGACAGGGGGCCACCTTC.

J is TRBJ2-5 and V is TRBV5-1; 9 bases agree with TRBD1. Trimming took 7 bases from V and 2 from J; bases not matched to a gene: 9. This CDR3 is 15 amino acids long. In germline, CDR1 is SGHRS, CDR2 YFSETQ. The chain's CDR3 is CASGPGQGRQETQYF. The CDR3, as DNA: TGCGCCAGCGGGCCGGGACAGGGAAGGCAAGAGACCCAGTACTTC.

This clone was seen a few times. The rearrangement uses TRBV29-1 and TRBJ1-2; D might be TRBD1 (5 bases). The CDR3 consists of 13 residues. From germline, CDR1 is SQVTM and CDR2 ANQGSEA. V lost 1 base and J lost 8, with 14 bases in between. The CDR3: CSVEVRGGGGYTF. In nucleotides, the CDR3 is TGCAGCGTTGAAGTTCGCGGGGGAGGAGGCTACACCTTC.

There are a few counts of this clone. V is TRBV7-9 and J is TRBJ1-5; a possible D gene is TRBD1 (6 bases). Germline V gene sequence: CDR1 SEHNR, CDR2 FQNEAQ (reference sequence). With 4 bases removed from V and 3 bases from J, the gap between germline ends came to 13 bases. This CDR3 is built from 15 residues. DNA for the CDR3: TGTGCCAGCAGCTGGGGAACAGGGTCCAATCAGCCCCAGCATTTT. Translated, it gives CASSWGTGSNQPQHF.

The CDR3 loop reads CASSLGGTGWDQPQHF. In nucleotides, the CDR3 is TGTGCCAGCAGCTTAGGGGGGACAGGGTGGGATCAGCCCCAGCATTTT. The chain couples TRBV7-2 to TRBJ1-5; TRBD1 matches at 9 bases. CDR3 length: 16 residues. Trimming took 1 base from V and 5 from J; bases not matched to a gene: 6. Germline values: CDR1 SGHTA, CDR2 FQGNSA.

The chain employs TRBV28 and TRBJ2-1, with no clear D. Trimming took 4 bases from V and 6 from J, leaving 4 bases between them. Germline-derived CDR1 and CDR2 are MDHEN and SYDVKM. The CDR3 extends over 11 amino acids. The CDR3 nucleotides read TGTGCCAGCAGTTACGGCAATGAGCAGTTCTTC. Residues: CASSYGNEQFF.

This clone appeared a single time. The chain is built from TRBV7-9 and TRBJ2-5; D remains unclear. TRBJ2-7 matches the DNA end more closely, so the J call is doubtful. Germline V gene data show CDR1 as SEHNR and CDR2 as FQNEAQ (reference sequence). The length of the CDR3 is 12 residues. The CDR3 spells CASSLGNREQYF. The CDR3, as DNA: TGTGCCAGCAGCTTAGGAAACCGCGAGCAGTACTTC.

This clone appeared once. The gene calls are TRBV30 and TRBJ1-2; D may be TRBD1 (5 bases). This CDR3 is built from 14 residues. The germline V and J ends were trimmed by 8 bases and 2 bases, with 18 bases remaining between them. Germline V lookup: CDR1 GTSNPN, CDR2 SVGIG (reference sequence). CDR3 residues: CALREGLRNYGYTF. CDR3 nucleotide sequence: TGTGCCCTTAGGGAGGGGCTCCGGAACTATGGCTACACCTTC. Variable domain in full (rest from reference TRBV30 and TRBJ1-2): SQTIHQWPATLVQPVGSPLSLECTVEGTSNPNLYWYRQAAGRGLQLLFYSVGIGQISSEVPQNLSASRPQDRQFILSSKKLLLSDSGFYLCALREGLRNYGYTFGSGTRLTVV.

This chain links TRBV7-9 with TRBJ1-2, with 11 bases lining up with TRBD1. There are 15 residues in the CDR3. In germline, CDR1 is SEHNR, CDR2 FQNEAQ (reference sequence). V trimming: 11 bases; J trimming: 2 bases; junction bases outside the gene matches: 10. CDR3 residues: CAGGTGGSENYGYTF. The CDR3 region has the DNA TGTGCCGGGGGGACAGGGGGGAGTGAGAACTATGGCTACACCTTC.

The sample holds one count of this clone. V and J are TRBV28 and TRBJ2-7; 9 nucleotides agree with TRBD1. V shed 6 bases and J 1 base; nucleotides not matched to a gene: 7. The CDR3 contains 15 residues. Looked up from germline, CDR1 is MDHEN and CDR2 is SYDVKM. For the CDR3, the DNA is TGTGCCAGCAGCCAAGACAGGGGGGGTTCCTACGAGCAGTACTTC. Residues: CASSQDRGGSYEQYF.

The chain has TRBV6-5 and TRBJ1-1; TRBD1 matches 8 bases. The ends lost 6 bases at V and 8 bases at J; junction bases unmatched: 8. This CDR3 region has 13 residues. Looked up from germline, CDR1 is MNHEY and CDR2 is SVGAGI. The CDR3 spells CASSAEGQGEAFF. CDR3 nucleotide sequence: TGTGCCAGCAGCGCTGAAGGACAGGGAGAAGCTTTCTTT.

V usage is TRBV27 and J usage is TRBJ2-1; tentative D call: TRBD2 (7 bases). V was cut by 10 bases and J by 0 bases, with 16 bases left in between. The CDR3 length is 15 residues. In germline, CDR1 is MNHEY, CDR2 SMNVEV (reference sequence). The CDR3 bases are TGTGCCACCCAGGGGCGGGAGAGCTCCTACAATGAGCAGTTCTTC. Translated: CATQGRESSYNEQFF.

This chain links TRBV4-1 with TRBJ2-1, with 15 positions matching TRBD2. V shed 7 bases, J shed 7 bases, and the junction held 5 bases outside the gene matches. The germline CDR1 and CDR2 sequences are MGHRA and YSYEKL. The CDR3 spans 15 residues. CDR3 residues: CASTGTSGGRNEQFF. CDR3 nucleotide sequence: TGCGCCAGCACCGGGACTAGCGGGGGGAGGAATGAGCAGTTCTTC.

Only a few counts were recorded for this clone. The chain carries TRBV19 and TRBJ2-3; D ambiguous. The germline V gene encodes CDR1 LNHDA and CDR2 SQIVND (reference sequence). CDR3 length equals 13 residues. With 11 bases removed from V and 0 bases from J, the gap between germline ends came to 12 bases. CDR3 residues: CACRVSSTDTQYF. As DNA, the CDR3 is TGTGCCTGCCGGGTCTCTAGCACAGATACGCAGTATTTT.

This clone came up once. V usage is TRBV5-1 and J usage is TRBJ2-7; D might be TRBD2 (7 bases). V lost 1 base and J lost 5, with 13 bases in between. CDR1 and CDR2 from the germline V gene are SGHRS and YFSETQ. The CDR3 has 14 residues. The CDR3 coding sequence is TGCGCCAGCAGCTTGCGGGGGGCGCAGGACGAGCAGTACTTC. Its translation is CASSLRGAQDEQYF.

The chain carries TRBV5-1 and TRBJ2-3; D might be TRBD1 (6 bases). The CDR3 consists of 13 residues. V dropped 0 bases and J dropped 10 bases, with 12 bases sitting between them. CDR1 is SGHRS, CDR2 YFSETQ, per germline. The chain's CDR3 is CASSLAAGVPQYF. In DNA, the CDR3 is TGCGCCAGCAGCTTGGCCGCAGGGGTCCCGCAGTATTTT.

The CDR3 nucleotides are TGTGCCAGCAGCTTACCAGGCTACTCCTACGAGCAGTACTTC. Translation gives CASSLPGYSYEQYF. The V and J genes are TRBV7-8 and TRBJ2-7; D gene uncertain. The V gene lost 2 bases and the J gene lost 0 bases, with 8 bases spanning the gap. The germline V gene has CDR1 SGHVS and CDR2 FQNEAQ. The CDR3 sequence is 14 residues long. Full variable domain (remainder filled in from reference TRBV7-8 and TRBJ2-7): GAGVSQSPRYKVAKRGQDVALRCDPISGHVSLFWYQQALGQGPEFLTYFQNEAQLDKSGLPSDRFFAERPEGSVSTLKIQRTQQEDSAVYLCASSLPGYSYEQYFGPGTRLTVT.

This clone was seen a handful of times. The chain joins TRBV28 to TRBJ2-1; the match to TRBD2 covers 8 bases. The CDR3 has 13 amino acids. From germline, CDR1 is MDHEN and CDR2 SYDVKM. V lost 9 bases and J lost 7; bases outside the gene matches: 8. CDR3 nucleotide sequence: TGTGCCAGTAGAACGGGGGGGTTTAATGAGCAGTTCTTC. Translated, it gives CASRTGGFNEQFF.

The CDR3 nucleotides are TGTGCCATCAGTGGGGACAGGGTGAGGGCTGGAAACACCATATATTTT. Residues: CAISGDRVRAGNTIYF. The J gene is TRBJ1-3, the V gene TRBV10-3; 9 bases match TRBD1. Losses at the gene ends were 4 bases for V and 2 bases for J; bases not matched to a gene: 6. The CDR3 spans 16 residues. Looked up from germline, CDR1 is ENHRY and CDR2 is SYGVKD.

This chain joins TRBV4-2 and TRBJ2-7; tentatively, D is TRBD1 (5 bases). Trimming cost V 4 bases and J 3 bases, with 16 bases left between them. The CDR3 extends over 15 amino acids. Germline CDR1 and CDR2: LGHNA and YNFKEQ. The CDR3: CASSRGRGGNYEQYF. As DNA, the CDR3 is TGTGCCAGCAGCCGTGGAAGGGGCGGAAACTACGAGCAGTACTTC.

There are a few counts of this clone. This chain uses TRBV4-2 with TRBJ1-5; D gene uncertain. Trimming shortened V by 0 bases and J by 6 bases, and 15 bases separated the two germline ends. CDR3 size: 16 residues. Germline CDR1 reads LGHNA; CDR2 reads YNFKEQ. This CDR3 is CASSQDLESGGQPQHF. The DNA of the CDR3 is TGTGCCAGCAGCCAAGATCTTGAGTCAGGTGGTCAGCCCCAGCATTTT.